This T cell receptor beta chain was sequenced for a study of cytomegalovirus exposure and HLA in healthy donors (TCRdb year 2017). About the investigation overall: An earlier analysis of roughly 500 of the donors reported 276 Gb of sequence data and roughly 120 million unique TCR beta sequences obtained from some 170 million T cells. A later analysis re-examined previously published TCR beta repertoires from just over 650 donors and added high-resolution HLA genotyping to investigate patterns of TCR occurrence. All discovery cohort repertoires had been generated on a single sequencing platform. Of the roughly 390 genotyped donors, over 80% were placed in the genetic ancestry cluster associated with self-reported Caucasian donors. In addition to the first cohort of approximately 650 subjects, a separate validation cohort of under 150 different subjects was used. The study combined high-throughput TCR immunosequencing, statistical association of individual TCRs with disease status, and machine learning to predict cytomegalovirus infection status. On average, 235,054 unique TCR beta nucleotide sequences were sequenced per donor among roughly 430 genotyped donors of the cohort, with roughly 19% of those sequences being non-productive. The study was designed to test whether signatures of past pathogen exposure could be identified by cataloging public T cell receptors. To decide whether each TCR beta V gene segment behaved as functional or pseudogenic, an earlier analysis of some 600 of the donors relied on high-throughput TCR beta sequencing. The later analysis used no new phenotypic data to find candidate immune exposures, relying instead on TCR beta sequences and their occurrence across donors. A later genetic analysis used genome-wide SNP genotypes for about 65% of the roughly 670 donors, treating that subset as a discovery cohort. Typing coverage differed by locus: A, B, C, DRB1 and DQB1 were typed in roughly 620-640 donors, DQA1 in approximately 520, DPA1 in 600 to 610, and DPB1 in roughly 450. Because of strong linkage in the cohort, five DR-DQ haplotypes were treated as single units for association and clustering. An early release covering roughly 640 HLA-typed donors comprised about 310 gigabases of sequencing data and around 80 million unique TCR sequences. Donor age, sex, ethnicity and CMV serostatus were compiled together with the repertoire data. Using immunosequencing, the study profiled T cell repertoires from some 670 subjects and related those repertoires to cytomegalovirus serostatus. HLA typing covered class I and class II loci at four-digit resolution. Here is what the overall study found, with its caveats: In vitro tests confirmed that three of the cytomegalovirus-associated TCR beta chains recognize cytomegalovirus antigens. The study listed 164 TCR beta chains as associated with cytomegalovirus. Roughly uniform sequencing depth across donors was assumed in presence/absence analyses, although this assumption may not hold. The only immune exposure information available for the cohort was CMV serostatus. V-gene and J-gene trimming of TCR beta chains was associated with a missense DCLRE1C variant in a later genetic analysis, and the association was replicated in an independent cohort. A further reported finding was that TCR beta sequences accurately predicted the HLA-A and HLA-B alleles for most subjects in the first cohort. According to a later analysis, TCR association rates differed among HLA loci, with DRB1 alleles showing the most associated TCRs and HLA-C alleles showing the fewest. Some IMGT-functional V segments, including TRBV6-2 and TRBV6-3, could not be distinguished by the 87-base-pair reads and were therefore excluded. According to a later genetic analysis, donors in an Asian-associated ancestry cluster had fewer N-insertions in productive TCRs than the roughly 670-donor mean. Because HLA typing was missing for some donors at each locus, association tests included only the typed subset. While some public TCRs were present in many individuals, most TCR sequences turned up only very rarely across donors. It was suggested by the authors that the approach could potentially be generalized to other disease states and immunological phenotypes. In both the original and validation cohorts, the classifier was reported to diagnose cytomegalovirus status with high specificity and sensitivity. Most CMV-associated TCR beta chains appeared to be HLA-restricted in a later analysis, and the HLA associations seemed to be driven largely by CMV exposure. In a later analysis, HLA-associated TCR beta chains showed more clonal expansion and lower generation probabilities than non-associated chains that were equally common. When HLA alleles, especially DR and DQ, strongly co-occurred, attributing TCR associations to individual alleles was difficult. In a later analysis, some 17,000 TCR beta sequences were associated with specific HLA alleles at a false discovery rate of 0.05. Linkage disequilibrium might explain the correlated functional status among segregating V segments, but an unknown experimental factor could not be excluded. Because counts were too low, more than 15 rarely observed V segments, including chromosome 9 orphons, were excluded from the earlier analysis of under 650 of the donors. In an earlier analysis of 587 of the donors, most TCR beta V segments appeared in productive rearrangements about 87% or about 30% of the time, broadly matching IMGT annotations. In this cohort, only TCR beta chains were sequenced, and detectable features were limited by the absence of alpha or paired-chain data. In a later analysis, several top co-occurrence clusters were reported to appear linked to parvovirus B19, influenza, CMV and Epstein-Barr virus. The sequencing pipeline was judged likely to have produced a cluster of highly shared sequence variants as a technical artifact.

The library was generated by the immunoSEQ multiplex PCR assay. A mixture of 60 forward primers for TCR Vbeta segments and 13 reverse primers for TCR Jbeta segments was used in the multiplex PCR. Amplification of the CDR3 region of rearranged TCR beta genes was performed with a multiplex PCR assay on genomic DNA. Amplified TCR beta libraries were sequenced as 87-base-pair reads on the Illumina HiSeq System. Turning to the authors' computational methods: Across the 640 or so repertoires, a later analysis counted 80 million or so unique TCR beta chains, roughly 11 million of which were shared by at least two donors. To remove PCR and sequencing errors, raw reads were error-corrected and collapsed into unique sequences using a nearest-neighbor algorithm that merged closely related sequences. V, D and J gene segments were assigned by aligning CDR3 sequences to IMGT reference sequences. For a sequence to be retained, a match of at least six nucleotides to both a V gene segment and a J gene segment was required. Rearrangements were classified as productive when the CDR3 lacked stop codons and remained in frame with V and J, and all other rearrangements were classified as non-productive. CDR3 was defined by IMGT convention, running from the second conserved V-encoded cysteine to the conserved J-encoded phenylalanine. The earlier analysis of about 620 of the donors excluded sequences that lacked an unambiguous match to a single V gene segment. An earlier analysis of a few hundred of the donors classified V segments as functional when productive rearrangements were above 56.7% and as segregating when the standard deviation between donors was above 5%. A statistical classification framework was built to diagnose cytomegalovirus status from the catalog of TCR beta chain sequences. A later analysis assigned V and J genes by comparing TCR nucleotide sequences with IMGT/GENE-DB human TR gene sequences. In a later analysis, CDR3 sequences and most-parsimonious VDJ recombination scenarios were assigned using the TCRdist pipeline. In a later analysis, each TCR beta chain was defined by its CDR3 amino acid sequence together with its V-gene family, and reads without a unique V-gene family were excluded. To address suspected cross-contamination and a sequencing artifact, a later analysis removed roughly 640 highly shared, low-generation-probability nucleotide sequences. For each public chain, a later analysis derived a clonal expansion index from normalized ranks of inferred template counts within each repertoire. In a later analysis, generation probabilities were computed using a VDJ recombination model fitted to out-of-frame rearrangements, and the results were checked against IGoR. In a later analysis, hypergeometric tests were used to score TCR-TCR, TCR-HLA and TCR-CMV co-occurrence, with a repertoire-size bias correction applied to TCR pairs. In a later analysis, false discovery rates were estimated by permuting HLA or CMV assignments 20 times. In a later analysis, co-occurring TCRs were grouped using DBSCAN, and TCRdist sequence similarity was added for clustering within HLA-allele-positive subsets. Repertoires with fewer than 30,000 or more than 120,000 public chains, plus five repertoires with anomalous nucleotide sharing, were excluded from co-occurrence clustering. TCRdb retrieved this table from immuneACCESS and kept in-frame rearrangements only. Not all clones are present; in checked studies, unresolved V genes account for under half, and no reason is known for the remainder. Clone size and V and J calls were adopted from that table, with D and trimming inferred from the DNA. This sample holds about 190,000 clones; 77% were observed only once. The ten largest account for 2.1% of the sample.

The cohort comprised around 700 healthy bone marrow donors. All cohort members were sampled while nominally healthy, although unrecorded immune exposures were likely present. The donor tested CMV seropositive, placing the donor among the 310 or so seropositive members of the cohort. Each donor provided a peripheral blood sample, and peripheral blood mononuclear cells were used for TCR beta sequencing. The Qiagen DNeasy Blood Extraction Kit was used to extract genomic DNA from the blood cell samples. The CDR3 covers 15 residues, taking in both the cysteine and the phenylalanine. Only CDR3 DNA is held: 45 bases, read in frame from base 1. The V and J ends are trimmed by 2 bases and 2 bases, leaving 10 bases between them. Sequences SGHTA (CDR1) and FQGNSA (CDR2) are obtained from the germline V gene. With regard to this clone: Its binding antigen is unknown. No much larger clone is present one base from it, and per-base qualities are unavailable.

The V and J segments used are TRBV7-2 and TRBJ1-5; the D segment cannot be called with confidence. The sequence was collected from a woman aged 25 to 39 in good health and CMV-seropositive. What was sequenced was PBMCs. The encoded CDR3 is CASSLIRGGNQPQHF. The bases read TGTGCCAGCAGCTTAATCCGGGGAGGCAATCAGCCCCAGCATTTT.